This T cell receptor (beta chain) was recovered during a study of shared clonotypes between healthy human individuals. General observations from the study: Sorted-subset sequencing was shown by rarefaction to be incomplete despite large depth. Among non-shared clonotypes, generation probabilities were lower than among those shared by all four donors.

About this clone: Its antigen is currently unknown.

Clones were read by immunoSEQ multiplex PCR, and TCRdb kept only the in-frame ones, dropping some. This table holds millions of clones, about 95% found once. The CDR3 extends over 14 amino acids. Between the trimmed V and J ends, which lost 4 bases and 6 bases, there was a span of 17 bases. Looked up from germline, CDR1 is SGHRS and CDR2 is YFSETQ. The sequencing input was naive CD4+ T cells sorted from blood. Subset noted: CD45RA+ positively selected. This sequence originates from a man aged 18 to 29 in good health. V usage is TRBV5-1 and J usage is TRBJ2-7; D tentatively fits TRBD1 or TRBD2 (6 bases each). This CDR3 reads CASSRGPEGREQYF. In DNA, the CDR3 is TGCGCCAGCAGCCGGGGGCCCGAGGGGCGCGAGCAGTACTTC.